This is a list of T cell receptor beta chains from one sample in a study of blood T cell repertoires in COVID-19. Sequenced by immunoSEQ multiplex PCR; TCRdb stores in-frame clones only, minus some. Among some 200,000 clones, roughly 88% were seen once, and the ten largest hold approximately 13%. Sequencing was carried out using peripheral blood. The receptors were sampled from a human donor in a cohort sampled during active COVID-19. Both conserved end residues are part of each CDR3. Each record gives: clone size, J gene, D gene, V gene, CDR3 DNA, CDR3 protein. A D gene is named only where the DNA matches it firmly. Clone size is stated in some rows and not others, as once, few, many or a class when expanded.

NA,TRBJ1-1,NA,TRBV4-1,TGCGCCAGCAGCCAAGTTTACCACAGGAGCATGAACACTGAAGCTTTCTTT,CASSQVYHRSMNTEAFF
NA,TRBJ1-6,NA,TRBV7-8,TGTGCCAGCAGCCATCCGGCGGGAGTGAGGCATTCACCCCTCCACTTT,CASSHPAGVRHSPLHF
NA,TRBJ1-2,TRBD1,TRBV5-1,TGCGCCAGCAGCTTCCAAAACGACAGGGTCCGTGGCTACACCTTC,CASSFQNDRVRGYTF
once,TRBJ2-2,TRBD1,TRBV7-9,TGTGCCAGCACCGACAGGGGCCTGATGAACACCGGGGAGCTGTTTTTT,CASTDRGLMNTGELFF
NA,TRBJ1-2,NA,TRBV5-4,TGTGCCAGCAGCTTGGGGCGCCGGGACTTTAACTATGGCTACACCTTC,CASSLGRRDFNYGYTF
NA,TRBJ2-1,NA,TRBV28,TGTGCCAGCAGTTTGTCCCCCCGTAGCTCCTACAATGAGCAGTTCTTC,CASSLSPRSSYNEQFF
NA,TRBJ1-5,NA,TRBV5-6,NA,CASSFGPGGQPQHF
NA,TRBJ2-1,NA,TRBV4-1,TGCGCCAGCAGCCAAGTTGGCCTCTCCAATGAGCAGTTCTTC,CASSQVGLSNEQFF
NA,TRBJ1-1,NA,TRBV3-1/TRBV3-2,TGTGCCAGCAGCCCCACAGGACTGAACACTGAAGCTTTCTTT,CASSPTGLNTEAFF
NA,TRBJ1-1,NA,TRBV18,TGTGCCAGCTCACCATCGGGCAGGGTAGGAACTGAAGCTTTCTTT,CASSPSGRVGTEAFF
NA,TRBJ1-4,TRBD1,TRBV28,TGTGCCAGCAGGGGACAGGGAGTGGGAACTAATGAAAAACTGTTTTTT,CASRGQGVGTNEKLFF
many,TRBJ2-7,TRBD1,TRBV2,TGTGCCAGCAGTACAGGGGGTTCCTACGAGCAGTACTTC,CASSTGGSYEQYF
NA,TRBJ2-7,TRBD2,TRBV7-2,TGTGCCAGCAGCTTCCCGGGGACTAGCGGGAGAGATCCGTACTTC,CASSFPGTSGRDPYF
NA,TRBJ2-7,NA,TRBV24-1,TGTGCCACCAGTGATATCCGGGACACCCTGTCCGCCGAGCAGTACTTC,CATSDIRDTLSAEQYF
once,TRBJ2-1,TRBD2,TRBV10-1,TGCGCCAGCACCCAGGGGACTAGCCCAACTAATGAGCAGTTCTTC,CASTQGTSPTNEQFF
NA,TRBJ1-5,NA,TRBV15,TGTGCCACCAGTAGCTTGCGGGGTAGCAATCAGCCCCAGCATTTT,CATSSLRGSNQPQHF
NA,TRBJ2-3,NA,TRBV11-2,TGTGCCAGCAGCCGAATATGGCTAGCGAGAAACACAGATACGCAGTATTTT,CASSRIWLARNTDTQYF
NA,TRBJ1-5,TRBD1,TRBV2,TGTGCCAGCAGTGGGGGACAGGGCGATCAGCCCCAGCATTTT,CASSGGQGDQPQHF
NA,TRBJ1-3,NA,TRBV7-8,TGTGCCAGCAGCGACGGGTACAGGTCTAGTGGAAACACCATATATTTT,CASSDGYRSSGNTIYF
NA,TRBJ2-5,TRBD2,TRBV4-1,TGCGCCAGCAGCCGTTCATACGGGACTAGCGGGGCGGGGGAGACCCAGTACTTC,CASSRSYGTSGAGETQYF
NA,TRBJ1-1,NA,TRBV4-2,TGTGCCAGCAGCCAGCCTGATTCAGGGGATACTGAAGCTTTCTTT,CASSQPDSGDTEAFF
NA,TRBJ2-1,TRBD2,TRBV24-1,TGTGCCACCAGTGATTTCCAACTAGCGGGAGTTGAGCAGTTCTTC,CATSDFQLAGVEQFF
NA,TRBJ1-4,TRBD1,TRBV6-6,TGTGCCAGCAGTTTCAGGGGGCTTGGGACTAATGAAAAACTGTTTTTT,CASSFRGLGTNEKLFF
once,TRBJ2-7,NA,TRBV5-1,TGCGCCAGCAGCTTACTCTTGCTGTACGAGCAGTACTTC,CASSLLLLYEQYF
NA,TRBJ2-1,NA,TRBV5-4,TGTGCCAGCAGCTTACGGGTTGGGAATGAGCAGTTCTTC,CASSLRVGNEQFF
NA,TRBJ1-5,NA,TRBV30,TGTGCCTGGAGTAGGGGAGGCCAGCCCCAGCATTTT,CAWSRGGQPQHF
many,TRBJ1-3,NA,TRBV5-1,TGCGCCAGCAGCAGTCAGGCCCACGCCTCTGGAAACACCATATATTTT,CASSSQAHASGNTIYF
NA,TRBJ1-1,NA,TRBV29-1,TGCAGCGTTGTGGCACAGGGCTTCGGGAACACTGAAGCTTTCTTT,CSVVAQGFGNTEAFF
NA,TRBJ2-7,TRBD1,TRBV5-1,TGCGCCAGCAGCTGGACAGGAACCTACGAGCAGTACTTC,CASSWTGTYEQYF
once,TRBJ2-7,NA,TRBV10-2,TGCGCCAGCAGTGAGTCCTTACAGGGCGAGGGGGAGCAGTACTTC,CASSESLQGEGEQYF
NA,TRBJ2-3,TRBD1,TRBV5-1,TGCGCCAGCAGCTTCTACTATGGGACAGGGGGTACAGATACGCAGTATTTT,CASSFYYGTGGTDTQYF
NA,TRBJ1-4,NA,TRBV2,TGTGCCAGCAGGAGAGCAGGGGCCTCGATCGTGAATGAAAAACTGTTTTTT,CASRRAGASIVNEKLFF
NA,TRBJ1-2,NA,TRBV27,TGTGCCAGCAGTCCCCTCGGGGTGGGTTATGGCGGCTACACCTTC,CASSPLGVGYGGYTF
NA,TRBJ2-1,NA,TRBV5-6,TGTGCCAGCAGCTTCTCTTGGTTAGATTACAATGAGCAGTTCTTC,CASSFSWLDYNEQFF
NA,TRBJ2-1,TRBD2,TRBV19,TGTGCCAGTAGCTTCCCAGGACTAGCCACCAATGAGCAGTTCTTC,CASSFPGLATNEQFF
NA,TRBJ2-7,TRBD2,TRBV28,TGTGCCAGCAGTTCCGGAACCGCGGGACTAGCGGGCGTCTACGAGCAGTACTTC,CASSSGTAGLAGVYEQYF
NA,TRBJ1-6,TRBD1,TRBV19,TGTGCCAGTAGTACTATTCGACAGGGAAACAATTCACCCCTCCACTTT,CASSTIRQGNNSPLHF
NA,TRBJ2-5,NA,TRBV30,TGTGCCTGGAGTCACTTACTAGACCCCATAGAGACCCAGTACTTC,CAWSHLLDPIETQYF
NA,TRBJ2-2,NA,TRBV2,TGTGCCAGCAAACAGCTTGCGAACACCGGGGAGCTGTTTTTT,CASKQLANTGELFF
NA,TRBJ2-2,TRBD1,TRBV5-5,TGTGCCAGCAGCACGGGACAGACTATCGCCGGGGAGCTGTTTTTT,CASSTGQTIAGELFF
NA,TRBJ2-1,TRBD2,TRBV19,TGTGCCAGTAGTATAGGGACTAGCGGAAGGCAATTCTTC,CASSIGTSGRQFF
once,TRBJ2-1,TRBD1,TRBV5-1,TGCGCCAGCAGCTGGGACAGGGAGGGCAATGAGCAGTTCTTC,CASSWDREGNEQFF
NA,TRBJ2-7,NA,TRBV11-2,TGTGCCAGCAGTAGGGGACTGTACTCCTACGAGCAGTACTTC,CASSRGLYSYEQYF
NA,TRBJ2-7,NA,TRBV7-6,TGTGCCAGCAGCTTAGCGGTGACAGGCTACGAGCAGTACTTC,CASSLAVTGYEQYF
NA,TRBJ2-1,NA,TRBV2,TGTGCCAGCAGGCGGAGGGGGGGGGCCGGTGAGCAGTTCTTC,CASRRRGGAGEQFF
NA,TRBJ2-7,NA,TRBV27,TGTGCCAGCAGTCTCGACAACAGGGTCAGGAGCGAGCAGTACTTC,CASSLDNRVRSEQYF
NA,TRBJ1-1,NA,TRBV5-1,TGCGCCAGCAGCTTGGTCCCAGACTCGAACACTGAAGCTTTCTTT,CASSLVPDSNTEAFF
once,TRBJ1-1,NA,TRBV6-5,TGTGCCAGCAGTTATTACCCAGTAATTGGGAACACTGAAGCTTTCTTT,CASSYYPVIGNTEAFF
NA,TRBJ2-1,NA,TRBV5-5,TGTGCCAGCAGCTTGTGGACAGTTTACAATGAGCAGTTCTTC,CASSLWTVYNEQFF
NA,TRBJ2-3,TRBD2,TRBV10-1,TGCGCCAGCAGTGATCTAGCGGGAGTCACAGATACGCAGTATTTT,CASSDLAGVTDTQYF